The 24 T cell receptor beta chains in this list originate from one sample, sequenced in a study of blood T cell repertoires in COVID-19. Profiled with immunoSEQ multiplex PCR; TCRdb holds only in-frame clones, not every one. The sample includes about 300,000 clones, 86% of them seen just once. The specimen was peripheral blood. These TCRs come from a woman aged 45-60 years with acute or convalescent COVID-19.

V gene TRBV18 combines with J gene TRBJ2-5; D might be TRBD1 (6 bases). The germline CDR1 and CDR2 sequences are KGHSH and LQKENI. Trimming stripped 0 bases from V and 5 bases from J, with 13 bases between. The CDR3 runs 15 residues. The CDR3 is CASSPPLGARETQYF. DNA for the CDR3: TGTGCCAGCTCACCACCCTTGGGGGCGCGGGAGACCCAGTACTTC.

This chain uses TRBV7-3 with TRBJ2-1, with 8 positions matching TRBD2. Germline V CDR1 and CDR2: SGHTA, FQGTGA. This CDR3 has 13 residues. V lost 1 base to trimming and J lost 12 bases; unmatched junction nucleotides: 5. In nucleotides, the CDR3 is TGTGCCAGCAGCTTAAGTAGCGGGACATCGCAGTTCTTC. Encoded protein: CASSLSSGTSQFF.

The chain recombines TRBV2 with TRBJ2-3, with a possible D match to TRBD2 (6 bases). Germline V lookup: CDR1 SNHLY, CDR2 FYNNEI. Trimming took off 3 bases at V and 0 bases at J, with 7 bases between the two ends. The CDR3 loop spans 14 amino acids. The CDR3 reads CASSEGTSTDTQYF. As DNA, the CDR3 is TGTGCCAGCAGTGAGGGGACTAGCACAGATACGCAGTATTTT.

This clone occurred a few times. The junction shows a germline mismatch at one end, possibly a read error. The CDR3 nucleotides are TGTGCCAGCAGGGAAAATCGGGGGGTTGGGAGTTACAGTGAGCAGTTCTTC. Translating it yields CASRENRGVGSYSEQFF. The chain couples TRBV5-6 to TRBJ2-1; 7 positions match TRBD2. The CDR3 is 17 residues long. The V gene's germline CDR1 is SGHDT and CDR2 YYEEEE. Based on the CDR3 plus reference TRBV5-6 and TRBJ2-1, the full variable domain is DAGVTQSPTHLIKTRGQQVTLRCSPKSGHDTVSWYQQALGQGPQFIFQYYEEEERQRGNFPDRFSGHQFPNYSSELNVNALLLGDSALYLCASRENRGVGSYSEQFFGPGTRLTVL.

The CDR3 is CASSGMGADGELFF. Here the CDR3 DNA reads TGCGCCAGCAGTGGTATGGGGGCGGACGGGGAGCTGTTTTTT. The chain uses TRBV10-2 and TRBJ2-2; TRBD1 might be the D (6 bases). This CDR3 comprises 14 residues. The germline V and J ends were trimmed by 4 bases and 7 bases, with 13 bases remaining between them. CDR1 WSHSY and CDR2 SAAADI come from the germline V gene.

The chain combines TRBV5-1 with TRBJ2-1, with D maybe TRBD1 (6 bases). The V gene's germline CDR1 is SGHRS and CDR2 YFSETQ. CDR3 length equals 15 residues. Trimming removed 4 bases from V and 0 bases from J, with 11 bases in between. CDR3 sequence (DNA): TGCGCCAGCAGCAAGGGGGACAACTCCTACAATGAGCAGTTCTTC. Translated, it gives CASSKGDNSYNEQFF.

This chain connects TRBV18 to TRBJ2-1; the match to TRBD2 covers 8 bases. CDR1 is KGHSH, CDR2 LQKENI, per germline. The CDR3 length is 15 residues. V lost 1 base, J lost 10 bases, and 9 bases stayed unmatched. CDR3 sequence reads: CASSPLVSSGSEQFF. The CDR3, as DNA: TGTGCCAGCTCACCACTGGTTTCTAGCGGGTCCGAGCAGTTCTTC. The full variable domain, its missing parts supplied by reference TRBV18 and TRBJ2-1, is NAGVMQNPRHLVRRRGQEARLRCSPMKGHSHVYWYRQLPEEGLKFMVYLQKENIIDESGMPKERFSAEFPKEGPSILRIQQVVRGDSAAYFCASSPLVSSGSEQFFGPGTRLTVL.

With regard to this clone: The junction shows a germline mismatch at one end, possibly a read error. CDR3 protein: CASTVAGGSYNEQFF. Written as DNA, the CDR3 is TGTGCCAGCACCGTAGCGGGAGGCTCCTACAATGAGCAGTTCTTC. This chain joins TRBV9 and TRBJ2-1; TRBD2 aligns across 10 bases. The CDR3 is 15 amino acids. The V gene's germline CDR1 is SGDLS and CDR2 YYNGEE.

The chain links TRBV7-9 to TRBJ2-5; D is unclear. The CDR3 length is 11 residues. CDR1 is SEHNR, CDR2 FQNEAQ, per germline (reference sequence). Trimming took 4 bases from V and 5 from J, leaving 5 bases between them. Here the CDR3 reads CASSYGETQYF. The CDR3 DNA follows: TGTGCCAGCAGCTACGGGGAGACCCAGTACTTC.

The chain joins TRBV28 to TRBJ1-2; D ambiguous. There are 12 residues in the CDR3. Germline CDR1 and CDR2: MDHEN and SYDVKM. Deletions cut 7 bases from V and 6 bases from J, with 12 bases between. The CDR3 sequence is CASNPRLHGYTF. The CDR3 nucleotides read TGTGCCAGCAACCCCAGACTGCATGGCTACACCTTC.

This chain uses TRBV2 with TRBJ2-3, with a weak D call TRBD1 (5 bases). Trimming took off 7 bases at V and 0 bases at J, with 11 bases between the two ends. The CDR3 consists of 14 residues. CDR1 and CDR2 (germline): SNHLY, FYNNEI. As DNA, the CDR3 is TGTGCCAGCATGTGGGCAGGGAGCACAGATACGCAGTATTTT. It yields the protein CASMWAGSTDTQYF.

The chain joins TRBV6-2 or TRBV6-3 to TRBJ2-7; a possible D gene is TRBD2 (6 bases). The V gene lost 3 bases and the J gene lost 4 bases, with 10 bases spanning the gap. This CDR3 is 13 amino acids long. Germline V lookup: CDR1 MNHEY, CDR2 SVGEGT. The CDR3 DNA follows: TGTGCCAGCAGTTATCGGCGGGATTACGAGCAGTACTTC. Translated: CASSYRRDYEQYF.

A few counts support this clone. The V call is TRBV7-6, the J call TRBJ2-7, with D perhaps TRBD1 (7 bases). The CDR3 runs to 17 residues. The germline V and J ends were trimmed by 6 bases and 2 bases, with 23 bases remaining between them. The germline V gene has CDR1 SGHVS and CDR2 FNYEAQ. The CDR3, as DNA: TGTGCCAGCAGTGGGGAGGCGCCCCGGGACAGCGCCTACGAGCAGTACTTC. This codes for CASSGEAPRDSAYEQYF. Full variable domain (missing parts from reference TRBV7-6 and TRBJ2-7): GAGVSQSPRYKVTKRGQDVALRCDPISGHVSLYWYRQALGQGPEFLTYFNYEAQQDKSGLPNDRFSAERPEGSISTLTIQRTEQRDSAMYRCASSGEAPRDSAYEQYFGPGTRLTVT.

The V gene is TRBV9, the J gene TRBJ1-2, with D possibly being TRBD1 (6 bases). The CDR3 spans 14 residues. CDR1 is SGDLS, CDR2 YYNGEE, per germline. V was clipped by 4 bases and J by 2 bases, with 12 bases between them. The CDR3 sequence is CASSRVRGNYGYTF. The CDR3 DNA sequence: TGTGCCAGCAGCCGCGTCAGGGGAAACTATGGCTACACCTTC.

The chain recombines TRBV5-1 with TRBJ2-1, with TRBD2 matching over 14 bases. From germline, CDR1 is SGHRS and CDR2 YFSETQ. The CDR3 has 15 amino acids. After removal of 6 bases from V and 7 bases from J, the junction contained 6 bases not matched to a gene. CDR3 bases: TGCGCCAGCACCAAGGGACTAGCGGGGGCGAATGAGCAGTTCTTC. Protein product: CASTKGLAGANEQFF.

The chain carries TRBV27 and TRBJ1-6; the D is unclear. CDR1 is MNHEY, CDR2 SMNVEV, per germline (reference sequence). The length of the CDR3 is 12 residues. V was cut by 7 bases and J by 7 bases, with 8 bases left in between. The CDR3 protein is CASKERNSPLHF. The DNA for the CDR3 is TGTGCCAGCAAGGAGAGGAATTCACCCCTCCACTTT.

The chain recombines TRBV28 with TRBJ2-2, with 8 positions matching TRBD1. The germline gives CDR1 MDHEN, CDR2 SYDVKM. The ends lost 7 bases at V and 3 bases at J; junction bases unmatched: 7. CDR3 length equals 15 residues. CDR3 residues: CASNPGGAYTGELFF. The CDR3 coding sequence is TGTGCCAGCAACCCAGGGGGCGCGTACACCGGGGAGCTGTTTTTT.

This clone was seen a handful of times. V and J are TRBV5-6 and TRBJ1-4; 8 nucleotides agree with TRBD1. This CDR3 contains 15 residues. Per the germline V gene, CDR1 is SGHDT and CDR2 is YYEEEE. V lost 4 bases to trimming and J lost 1 base; unmatched junction nucleotides: 3. The CDR3 reads CASSRQGKTNEKLFF. As DNA, the CDR3 is TGTGCCAGCAGCCGACAGGGGAAAACTAATGAAAAACTGTTTTTT. The full variable domain, completed using reference TRBV5-6 and TRBJ1-4, is DAGVTQSPTHLIKTRGQQVTLRCSPKSGHDTVSWYQQALGQGPQFIFQYYEEEERQRGNFPDRFSGHQFPNYSSELNVNALLLGDSALYLCASSRQGKTNEKLFFGSGTQLSVL.

The chain links TRBV7-8 to TRBJ2-7; D might be TRBD2 (5 bases). Germline V CDR1 and CDR2: SGHVS, FQNEAQ. CDR3 length: 15 amino acids. Between the trimmed V and J ends, which lost 1 base and 4 bases, there was a span of 14 bases. In nucleotides, the CDR3 is TGTGCCAGCAGCTTAGGAGGGAGTAGAATTTACGAGCAGTACTTC. It translates to CASSLGGSRIYEQYF.

The rearrangement joins TRBV7-2 to TRBJ1-4; D unclear. Germline loops: CDR1 SGHTA, CDR2 FQGNSA. This CDR3 has 16 residues. Deletions cut 4 bases from V and 0 bases from J, with 12 bases between. Here the CDR3 reads CASSSLGVATNEKLFF. The CDR3 DNA follows: TGTGCCAGCAGCTCGTTGGGAGTTGCAACTAATGAAAAACTGTTTTTT.

This clone was seen once. CDR3 loop: CASSQGTYGYTF. The DNA for the CDR3 is TGCGCCAGCAGCCAAGGGACTTATGGCTACACCTTC. The V call is TRBV4-1, the J call TRBJ1-2; D gene uncertain. Trimming took off 1 base at V and 5 bases at J, with 5 bases between the two ends. The CDR3 extends over 12 amino acids. Germline CDR1 is MGHRA and CDR2 is YSYEKL.

The chain links TRBV4-2 to TRBJ2-5; D uncertain. V lost 3 bases, J lost 1 base, and 18 bases lay in between. The CDR3 has 17 amino acids. The germline V gene has CDR1 LGHNA and CDR2 YNFKEQ. CDR3 DNA: TGTGCCAGCAGCCAGCTAGGAGTGAACGTTCTCCAAGAGACCCAGTACTTC. Protein sequence: CASSQLGVNVLQETQYF.

The rearrangement joins TRBV14 to TRBJ2-7, with D unresolved. The CDR3 runs 14 residues. CDR1 and CDR2 (germline): SGHDN, FVKESK. The V gene lost 4 bases and the J gene lost 0 bases, with 10 bases spanning the gap. This chain's CDR3 is CASSPLHTSYEQYF. As DNA, the CDR3 is TGTGCCAGCAGCCCCCTTCACACCTCCTACGAGCAGTACTTC.

This clone has more than one count but fewer than ten. The V gene is TRBV28, the J gene TRBJ2-7; TRBD2 is a possible D gene (6 bases). With 4 bases removed from V and 0 bases from J, the gap between germline ends came to 13 bases. Per germline, CDR1 MDHEN and CDR2 SYDVKM. The CDR3 extends over 15 amino acids. CDR3 sequence reads: CASSSGSGFSYEQYF. The CDR3 DNA reads TGTGCCAGCAGTTCAGGTAGCGGATTCTCCTACGAGCAGTACTTC.